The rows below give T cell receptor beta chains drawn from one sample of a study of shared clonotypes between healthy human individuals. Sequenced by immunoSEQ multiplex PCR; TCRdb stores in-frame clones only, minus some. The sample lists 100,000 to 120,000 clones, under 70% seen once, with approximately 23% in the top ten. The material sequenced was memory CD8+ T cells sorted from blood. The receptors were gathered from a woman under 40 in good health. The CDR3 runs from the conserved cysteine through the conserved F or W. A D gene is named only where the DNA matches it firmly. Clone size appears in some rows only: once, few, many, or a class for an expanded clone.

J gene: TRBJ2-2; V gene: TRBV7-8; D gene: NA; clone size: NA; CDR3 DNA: TGTGCCAGCAGCTTATACGCCCTCACCGGGGAGCTGTTTTTT; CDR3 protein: CASSLYALTGELFF
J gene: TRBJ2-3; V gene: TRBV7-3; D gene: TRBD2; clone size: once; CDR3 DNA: TGTGCCAGCAGTCAAAGTGAGCGGGAGGTAGATACGCAGTATTTT; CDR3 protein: CASSQSEREVDTQYF
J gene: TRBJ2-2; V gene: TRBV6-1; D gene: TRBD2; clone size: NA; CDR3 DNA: TGTGCCAGCAGTGAATCGGCGGGAGGGGGCGGGGAGCTGTTTTTT; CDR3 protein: CASSESAGGGGELFF
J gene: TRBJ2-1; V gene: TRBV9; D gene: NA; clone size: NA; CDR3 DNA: TGTGCCAGCAGCGTGGACTTTGCGGACAATGAGCAGTTCTTC; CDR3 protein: CASSVDFADNEQFF
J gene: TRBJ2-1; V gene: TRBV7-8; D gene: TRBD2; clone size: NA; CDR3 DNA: TGTGCCAGCAGCTCGACGAGCGGGGGGAGCTCCTACAATGAGCAGTTCTTC; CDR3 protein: CASSSTSGGSSYNEQFF
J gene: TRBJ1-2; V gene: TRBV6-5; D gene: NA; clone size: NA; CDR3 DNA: TGTGCCAGCAGTTTGGGACCGAAATATGGCTACACCTTC; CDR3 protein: CASSLGPKYGYTF
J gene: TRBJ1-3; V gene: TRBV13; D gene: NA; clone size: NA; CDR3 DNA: TGTGCCAGCAGTGTTTTCCCCGCGCCGGTTCCCCCTGGAAACACCATATATTTT; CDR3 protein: CASSVFPAPVPPGNTIYF
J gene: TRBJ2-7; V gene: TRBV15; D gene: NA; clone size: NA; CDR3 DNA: TGTGCCACCAGCAGAGACAGAGAGGTGTCCGAGCAGTACTTC; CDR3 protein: CATSRDREVSEQYF
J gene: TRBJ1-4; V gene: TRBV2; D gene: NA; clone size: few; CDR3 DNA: TGTGCCAGCAGTGAATTTTGGGGAAGGGAACTGTTTTTT; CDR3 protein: CASSEFWGRELFF
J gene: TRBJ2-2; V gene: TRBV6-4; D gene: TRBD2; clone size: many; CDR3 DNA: TGTGCCAGCAGTGAAGCGGGAGACACCGGGGAGCTGTTTTTT; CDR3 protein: CASSEAGDTGELFF
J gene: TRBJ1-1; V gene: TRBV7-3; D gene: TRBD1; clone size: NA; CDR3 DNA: TGTGCCAGCAGCGCTCAGGGGGACACTGAAGCTTTCTTT; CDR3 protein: CASSAQGDTEAFF
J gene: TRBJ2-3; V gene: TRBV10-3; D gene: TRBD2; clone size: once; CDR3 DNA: TGTGCCACCGCGCAGGGTAGCGGGGCCTTCACAGATACGCAGTATTTT; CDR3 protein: CATAQGSGAFTDTQYF
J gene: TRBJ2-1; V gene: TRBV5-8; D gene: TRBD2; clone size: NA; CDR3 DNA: TGTGCCAGCAGCCTTTCAAGCGGGAGGCCCAATGAGCAGTTCTTC; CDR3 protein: CASSLSSGRPNEQFF
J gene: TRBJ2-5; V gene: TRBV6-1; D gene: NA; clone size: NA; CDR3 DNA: TGTGCCAGCAGTGATTGGGTCCAGGGAGGAGAGACCCAGTACTTC; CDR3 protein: CASSDWVQGGETQYF
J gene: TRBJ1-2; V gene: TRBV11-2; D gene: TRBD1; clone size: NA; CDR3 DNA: TGTGCCAGCAGCTTAGGCGAGGGACAGGGCGGGACCGGTGGCTATGGCTACACCTTC; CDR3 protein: CASSLGEGQGGTGGYGYTF
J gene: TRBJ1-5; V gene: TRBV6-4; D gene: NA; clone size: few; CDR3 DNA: TGTGCCAGCAGTGACCGGGGCAAGTATAGCAATCAGCCCCAGCATTTT; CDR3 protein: CASSDRGKYSNQPQHF
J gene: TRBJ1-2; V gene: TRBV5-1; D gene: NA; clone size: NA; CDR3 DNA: TGCGCCAGCAGCTTGGCACCAGGCAACTATGGCTACACCTTC; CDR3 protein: CASSLAPGNYGYTF
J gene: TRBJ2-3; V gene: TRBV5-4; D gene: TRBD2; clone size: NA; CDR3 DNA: TGTGCCAGCAGCATCGGGACTAGCGGGAGTAGAGATACGCAGTATTTT; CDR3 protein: CASSIGTSGSRDTQYF
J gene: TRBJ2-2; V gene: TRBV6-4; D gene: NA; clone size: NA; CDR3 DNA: TGTGCCAGCAGTGACTCGACGGTAACCGGGGAGCTGTTTTTT; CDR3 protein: CASSDSTVTGELFF
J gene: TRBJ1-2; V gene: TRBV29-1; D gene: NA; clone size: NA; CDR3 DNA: TGCAGCGTTGAGGATTTCTATGGCTACACCTTC; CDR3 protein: CSVEDFYGYTF